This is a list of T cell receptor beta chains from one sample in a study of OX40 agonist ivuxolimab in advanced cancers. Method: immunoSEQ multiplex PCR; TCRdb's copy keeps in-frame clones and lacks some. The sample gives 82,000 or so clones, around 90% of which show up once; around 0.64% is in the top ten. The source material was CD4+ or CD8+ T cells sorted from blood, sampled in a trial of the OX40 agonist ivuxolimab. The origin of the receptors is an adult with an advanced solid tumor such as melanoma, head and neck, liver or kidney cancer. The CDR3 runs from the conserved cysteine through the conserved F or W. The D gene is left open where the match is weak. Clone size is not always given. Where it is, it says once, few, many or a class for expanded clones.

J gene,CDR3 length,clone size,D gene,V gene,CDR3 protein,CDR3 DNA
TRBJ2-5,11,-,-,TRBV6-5,CASSNQETQYF,TGTGCCAGCAGTAACCAAGAGACCCAGTACTTC
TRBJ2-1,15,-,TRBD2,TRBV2,CASTLGGDTHNEQFF,TGTGCCAGCACCTTGGGGGGGGATACCCACAATGAGCAGTTCTTC
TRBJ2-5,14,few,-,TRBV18,CASSPGAVQETQYF,TGTGCCAGCTCACCTGGGGCAGTCCAAGAGACCCAGTACTTC
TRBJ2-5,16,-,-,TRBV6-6,CASSNIGQPISETQYF,TGTGCCAGCAGCAACATAGGGCAGCCGATTAGTGAGACCCAGTACTTC
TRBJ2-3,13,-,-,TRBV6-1,CASSGVGADTQYF,TGTGCCAGCAGCGGCGTGGGGGCAGATACGCAGTATTTT
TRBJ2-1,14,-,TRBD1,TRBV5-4,CASSRQGGYNEQFF,TGTGCCAGCAGCCGACAGGGTGGCTACAATGAGCAGTTCTTC
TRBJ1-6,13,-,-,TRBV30,CAWGVGANSPLHF,TGTGCCTGGGGGGTAGGGGCTAATTCACCCCTCCACTTT
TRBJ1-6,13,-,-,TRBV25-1,CASSDRVNSPLHF,TGTGCCAGCAGTGACAGGGTAAATTCACCCCTCCACTTT
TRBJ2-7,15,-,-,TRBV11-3,CASSSKGLSSYEQYF,TGTGCCAGCAGCTCAAAAGGTCTTAGCTCCTACGAGCAGTACTTC
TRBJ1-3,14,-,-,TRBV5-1,CASSFSSSLDTIYF,TGCGCCAGCAGCTTCAGTTCCAGTTTGGACACCATATATTTT
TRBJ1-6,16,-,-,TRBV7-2,CASSLRGFGYNSPLHF,TGTGCCAGCAGCTTACGGGGTTTCGGGTATAATTCACCCCTCCACTTT
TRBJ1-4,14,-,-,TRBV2,CASRSRTVGEKLFF,TGTGCCAGCAGATCCAGGACAGTGGGGGAAAAACTGTTTTTT
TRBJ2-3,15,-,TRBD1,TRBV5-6,CASSLDRGLTDTQYF,TGTGCCAGCAGCTTGGACAGGGGGCTGACAGATACGCAGTATTTT
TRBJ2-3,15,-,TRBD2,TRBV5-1,CASSLARGGTDTQYF,TGCGCCAGCAGCTTGGCCCGGGGGGGTACAGATACGCAGTATTTT
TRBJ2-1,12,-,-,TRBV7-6,CASSLRGLEQFF,TGTGCCAGCAGCCTACGTGGGTTGGAGCAGTTCTTC
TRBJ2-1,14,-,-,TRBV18,CASVKVLGEGEQFF,TGTGCCAGCGTTAAGGTGTTAGGGGAAGGTGAGCAGTTCTTC
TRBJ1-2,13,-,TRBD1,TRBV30,CAWIPQTGYGYTF,TGTGCCTGGATCCCCCAGACAGGGTATGGCTACACCTTC
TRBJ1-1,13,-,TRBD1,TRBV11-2,CASSSDRVTEAFF,TGTGCCAGCAGCTCAGACAGGGTCACTGAAGCTTTCTTT
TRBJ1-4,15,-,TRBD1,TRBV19,CASSNPGQANEKLFF,TGTGCCAGTAGTAATCCGGGACAGGCTAATGAAAAACTGTTTTTT
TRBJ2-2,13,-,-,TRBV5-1,CASGAGNTGELFF,TGCGCCAGCGGCGCGGGGAACACCGGGGAGCTGTTTTTT
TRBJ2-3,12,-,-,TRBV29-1,CSVGRDTDTQYF,TGCAGCGTCGGACGGGACACAGATACGCAGTATTTT
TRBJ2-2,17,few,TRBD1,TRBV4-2,CASSQVQGARITGELFF,TGTGCCAGCAGCCAAGTACAGGGGGCGCGTATCACCGGGGAGCTGTTTTTT
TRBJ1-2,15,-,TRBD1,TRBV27,CASSLSRGRGYGYTF,TGTGCCAGCAGTTTATCCAGGGGGCGGGGCTATGGCTACACCTTC
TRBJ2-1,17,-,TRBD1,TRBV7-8,CASSLAWGQGFPGEQFF,TGTGCCAGCAGCTTGGCTTGGGGACAGGGTTTCCCAGGTGAGCAGTTCTTC
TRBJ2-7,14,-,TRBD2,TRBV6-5,CASSYESGSHEQYF,TGTGCCAGCAGTTACGAAAGCGGGAGCCACGAGCAGTACTTC
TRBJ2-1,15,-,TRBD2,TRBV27,CASSRGLATRNEQFF,TGTGCCAGCAGCCGGGGACTAGCGACCAGAAATGAGCAGTTCTTC
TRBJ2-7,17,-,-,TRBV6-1,CASSVSRDRTWAYEQYF,TGTGCCAGCAGTGTATCCCGGGATAGAACTTGGGCCTACGAGCAGTACTTC